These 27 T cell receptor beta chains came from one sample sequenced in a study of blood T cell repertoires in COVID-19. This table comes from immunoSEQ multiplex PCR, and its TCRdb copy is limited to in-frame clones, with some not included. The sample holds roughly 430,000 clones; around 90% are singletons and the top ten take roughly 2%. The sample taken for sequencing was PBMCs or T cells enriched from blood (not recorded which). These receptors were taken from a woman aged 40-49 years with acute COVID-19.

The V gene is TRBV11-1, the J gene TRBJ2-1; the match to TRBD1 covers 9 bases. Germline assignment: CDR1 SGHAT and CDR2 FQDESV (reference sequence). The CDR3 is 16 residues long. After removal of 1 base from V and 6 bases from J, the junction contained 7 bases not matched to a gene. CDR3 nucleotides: TGTGCCAGCAGCTTAGGTCGGGACAGGGAATCCAATGAGCAGTTCTTC. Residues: CASSLGRDRESNEQFF.

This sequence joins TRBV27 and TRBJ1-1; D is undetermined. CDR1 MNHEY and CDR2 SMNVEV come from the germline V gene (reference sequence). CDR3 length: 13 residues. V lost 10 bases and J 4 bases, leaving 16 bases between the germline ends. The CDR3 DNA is TGTGCCACCCTCCAAGCGGGTCTCACTGAAGCTTTCTTT. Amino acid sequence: CATLQAGLTEAFF.

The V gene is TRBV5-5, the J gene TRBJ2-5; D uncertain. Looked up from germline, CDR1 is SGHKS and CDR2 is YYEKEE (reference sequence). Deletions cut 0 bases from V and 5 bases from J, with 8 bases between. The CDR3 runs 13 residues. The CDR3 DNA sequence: TGTGCCAGCAGCTTGGTACCTCAGGAGACCCAGTACTTC. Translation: CASSLVPQETQYF.

Here the CDR3 DNA reads TGTGCCTGGAGCGCGGGACTTAGCAATCAGCCCCAGCATTTT. Translating gives CAWSAGLSNQPQHF. The gene calls are TRBV30 and TRBJ1-5; D is possibly TRBD1 (5 bases). Germline lookup yields CDR1 GTSNPN and CDR2 SVGIG (reference sequence). The length of the CDR3 is 14 residues. Trimming shortened V by 3 bases and J by 0 bases, and 9 bases separated the two germline ends.

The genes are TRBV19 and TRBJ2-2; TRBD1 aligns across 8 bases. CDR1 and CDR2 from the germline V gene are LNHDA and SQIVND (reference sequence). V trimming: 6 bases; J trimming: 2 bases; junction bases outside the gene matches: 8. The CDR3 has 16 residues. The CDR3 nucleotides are TGTGCCAGTAGGGGAACCGGGACAGGCAACACCGGGGAGCTGTTTTTT. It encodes CASRGTGTGNTGELFF.

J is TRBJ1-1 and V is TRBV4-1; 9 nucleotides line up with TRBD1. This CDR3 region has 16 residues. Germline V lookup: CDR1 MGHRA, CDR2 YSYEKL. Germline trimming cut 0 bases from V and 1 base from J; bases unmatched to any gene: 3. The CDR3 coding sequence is TGCGCCAGCAGCCAAGATGGGACAGGGAGGAACACTGAAGCTTTCTTT. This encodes CASSQDGTGRNTEAFF.

CDR3 DNA sequence: TGTGCCAGCAGCCAAACAGGGCGCTCACCCCTCCACTTT. The encoded protein is CASSQTGRSPLHF. The rearrangement uses TRBV3-1 (or the pseudogene TRBV3-2) and TRBJ1-6; D is possibly TRBD1 (6 bases). The CDR3 extends over 13 amino acids. The germline V and J ends were trimmed by 2 bases and 10 bases, with 9 bases remaining between them. From germline, CDR1 is LGHDT and CDR2 YNNKEL (reference sequence).

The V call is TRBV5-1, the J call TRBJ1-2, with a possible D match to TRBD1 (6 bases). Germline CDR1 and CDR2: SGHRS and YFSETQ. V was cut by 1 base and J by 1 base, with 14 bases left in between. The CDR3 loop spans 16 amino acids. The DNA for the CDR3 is TGCGCCAGCAGCTTGACATCGGGACAACATAACTATGGCTACACCTTC. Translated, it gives CASSLTSGQHNYGYTF.

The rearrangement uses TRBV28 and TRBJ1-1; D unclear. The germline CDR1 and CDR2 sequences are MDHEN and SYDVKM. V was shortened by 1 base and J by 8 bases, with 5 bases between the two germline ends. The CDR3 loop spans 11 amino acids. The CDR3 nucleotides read TGTGCCAGCAGTTTATACGGGGAAGCTTTCTTT. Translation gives CASSLYGEAFF.

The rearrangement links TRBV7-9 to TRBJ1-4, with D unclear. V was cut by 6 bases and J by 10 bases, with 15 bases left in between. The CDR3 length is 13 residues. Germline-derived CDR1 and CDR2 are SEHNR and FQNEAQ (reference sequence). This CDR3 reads CASREFGEGKLFF. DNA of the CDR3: TGTGCCAGCAGAGAGTTCGGGGAAGGAAAACTGTTTTTT.

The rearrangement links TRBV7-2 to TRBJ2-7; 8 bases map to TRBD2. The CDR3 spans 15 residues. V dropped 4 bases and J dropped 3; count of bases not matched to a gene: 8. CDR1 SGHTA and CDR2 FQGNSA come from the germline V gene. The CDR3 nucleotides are TGTGCCAGCAGCTCAACTAGCGGTACCAACTACGAGCAGTACTTC. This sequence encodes CASSSTSGTNYEQYF.

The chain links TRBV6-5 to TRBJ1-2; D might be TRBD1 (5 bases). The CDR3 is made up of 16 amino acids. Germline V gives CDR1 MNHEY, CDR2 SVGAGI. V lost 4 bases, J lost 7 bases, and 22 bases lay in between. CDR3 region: CASSSILTDLRSGYTF. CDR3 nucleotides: TGTGCCAGCAGTTCTATCCTGACAGATCTCAGGAGTGGCTACACCTTC.

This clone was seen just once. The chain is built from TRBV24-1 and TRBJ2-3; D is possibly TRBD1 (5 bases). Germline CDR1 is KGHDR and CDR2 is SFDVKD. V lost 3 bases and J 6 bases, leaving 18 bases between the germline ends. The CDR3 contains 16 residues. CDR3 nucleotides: TGTGCCACCAGTGATCCGGGTAGGGGCGCAGGGGATACGCAGTATTTT. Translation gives CATSDPGRGAGDTQYF.

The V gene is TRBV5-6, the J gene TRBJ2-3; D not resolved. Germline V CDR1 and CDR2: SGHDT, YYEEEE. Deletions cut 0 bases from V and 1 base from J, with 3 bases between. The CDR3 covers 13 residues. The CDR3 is CASSLVGTDTQYF. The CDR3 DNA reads TGTGCCAGCAGCTTGGTCGGCACAGATACGCAGTATTTT.

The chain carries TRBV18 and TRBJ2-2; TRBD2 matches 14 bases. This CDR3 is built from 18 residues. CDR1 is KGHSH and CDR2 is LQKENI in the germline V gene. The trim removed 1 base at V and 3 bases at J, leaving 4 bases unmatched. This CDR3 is CASSPLGTSGGYTGELFF. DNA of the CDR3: TGTGCCAGCTCACCACTTGGGACTAGCGGGGGATACACCGGGGAGCTGTTTTTT.

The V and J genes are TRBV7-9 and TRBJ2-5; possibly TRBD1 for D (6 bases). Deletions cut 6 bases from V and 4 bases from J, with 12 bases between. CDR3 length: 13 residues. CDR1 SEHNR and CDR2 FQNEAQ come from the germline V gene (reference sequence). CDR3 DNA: TGTGCCAGCAGGGTGACAGGCCGAGAGACCCAGTACTTC. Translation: CASRVTGRETQYF.

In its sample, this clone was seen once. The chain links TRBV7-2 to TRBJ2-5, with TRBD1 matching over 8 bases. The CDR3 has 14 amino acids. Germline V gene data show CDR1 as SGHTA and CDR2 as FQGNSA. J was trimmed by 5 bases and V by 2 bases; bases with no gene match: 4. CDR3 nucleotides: TGTGCCAGCAGCTTACCAGGGGGCTGGGAGACCCAGTACTTC. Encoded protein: CASSLPGGWETQYF.

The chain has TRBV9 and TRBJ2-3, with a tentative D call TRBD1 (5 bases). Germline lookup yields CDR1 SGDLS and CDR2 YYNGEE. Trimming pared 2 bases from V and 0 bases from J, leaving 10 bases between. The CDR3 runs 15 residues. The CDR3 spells CASSVQDKSTDTQYF. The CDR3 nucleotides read TGTGCCAGCAGCGTTCAGGACAAGAGCACAGATACGCAGTATTTT.

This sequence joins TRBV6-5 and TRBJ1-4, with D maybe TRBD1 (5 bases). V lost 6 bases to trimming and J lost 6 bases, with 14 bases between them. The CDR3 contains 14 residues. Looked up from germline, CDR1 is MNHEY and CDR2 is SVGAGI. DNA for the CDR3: TGTGCCAGCAGACGGAAGGGAGGGGATGAAAAACTGTTTTTT. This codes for CASRRKGGDEKLFF.

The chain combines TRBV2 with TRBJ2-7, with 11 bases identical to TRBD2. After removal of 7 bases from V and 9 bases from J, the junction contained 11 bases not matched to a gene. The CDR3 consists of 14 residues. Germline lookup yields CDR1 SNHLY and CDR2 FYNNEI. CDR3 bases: TGTGCCAGCATTGGCCTAGCGGGGGGTTTTGGGCAGTACTTC. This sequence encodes CASIGLAGGFGQYF. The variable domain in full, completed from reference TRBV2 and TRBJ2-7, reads EPEVTQTPSHQVTQMGQEVILRCVPISNHLYFYWYRQILGQKVEFLVSFYNNEISEKSEIFDDQFSVERPDGSNFTLKIRSTKLEDSAMYFCASIGLAGGFGQYFGPGTRLTVT.

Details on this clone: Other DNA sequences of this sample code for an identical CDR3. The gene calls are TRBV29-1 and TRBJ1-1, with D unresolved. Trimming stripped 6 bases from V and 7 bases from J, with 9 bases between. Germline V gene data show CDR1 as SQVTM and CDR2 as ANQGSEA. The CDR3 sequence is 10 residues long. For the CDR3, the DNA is TGCAGCGTAGATACGGGTGAAGCTTTCTTT. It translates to CSVDTGEAFF.

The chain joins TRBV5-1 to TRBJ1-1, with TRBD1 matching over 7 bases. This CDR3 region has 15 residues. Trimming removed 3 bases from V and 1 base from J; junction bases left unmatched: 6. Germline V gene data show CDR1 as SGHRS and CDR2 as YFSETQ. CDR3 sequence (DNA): TGCGCCAGCAGCTGGGACAGCACCCCGAACACTGAAGCTTTCTTT. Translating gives CASSWDSTPNTEAFF.

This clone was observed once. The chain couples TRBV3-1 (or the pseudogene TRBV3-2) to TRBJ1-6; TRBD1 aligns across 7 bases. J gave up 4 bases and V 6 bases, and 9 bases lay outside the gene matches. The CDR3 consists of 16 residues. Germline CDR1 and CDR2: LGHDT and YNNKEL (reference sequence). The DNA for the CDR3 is TGTGCCAGCAGTCCTGGGACAGCCATTTATAATTCACCCCTCCACTTT. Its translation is CASSPGTAIYNSPLHF.

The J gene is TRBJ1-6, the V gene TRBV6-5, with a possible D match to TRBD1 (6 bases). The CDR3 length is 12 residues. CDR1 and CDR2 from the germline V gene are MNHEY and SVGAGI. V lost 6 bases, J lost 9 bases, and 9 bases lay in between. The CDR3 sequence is CASSLRGSPLHF. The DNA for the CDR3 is TGTGCCAGCAGCCTCAGGGGTTCACCCCTCCACTTT.

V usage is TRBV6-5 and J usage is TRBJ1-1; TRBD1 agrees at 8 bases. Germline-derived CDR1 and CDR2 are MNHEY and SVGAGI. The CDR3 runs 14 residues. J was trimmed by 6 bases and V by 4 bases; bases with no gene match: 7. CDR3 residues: CASSFRDRSPEAFF. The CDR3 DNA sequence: TGTGCCAGCAGTTTCCGGGACAGGTCCCCTGAAGCTTTCTTT.

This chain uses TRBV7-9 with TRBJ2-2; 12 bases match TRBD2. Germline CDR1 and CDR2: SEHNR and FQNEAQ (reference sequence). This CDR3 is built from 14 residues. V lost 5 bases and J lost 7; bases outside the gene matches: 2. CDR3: CASSRGLAGGELFF. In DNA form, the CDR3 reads TGTGCCAGCAGCCGGGGACTAGCGGGCGGGGAGCTGTTTTTT.

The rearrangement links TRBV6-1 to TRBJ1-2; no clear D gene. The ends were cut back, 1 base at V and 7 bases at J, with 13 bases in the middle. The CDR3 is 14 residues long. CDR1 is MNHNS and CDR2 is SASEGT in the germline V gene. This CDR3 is CASSEGIGSGGYTF. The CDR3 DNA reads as TGTGCCAGCAGTGAAGGCATTGGGTCGGGTGGCTACACCTTC.